This T cell receptor beta chain came from a study of technical replicates of blood from a few donors. Clones were sequenced by immunoSEQ multiplex PCR, and TCRdb holds only the in-frame ones, with some missing. The sample carries about 57,000 clones, just under 95% recorded once. This clone was picked up one time. Trimming took 6 bases from V and 1 from J; bases not matched to a gene: 6. There are 15 residues in the CDR3. Germline V lookup: CDR1 SGHNT, CDR2 YYREEE (reference sequence). The sequence came from a human donor in good health. Some clones in this sample may be carry-over from other donors' samples. The sequenced sample was PBMCs. The chain combines TRBV5-4 with TRBJ2-3; 9 bases line up with TRBD1. The CDR3 here is CASNFRQGGTDTQYF. CDR3 sequence (DNA): TGTGCCAGCAACTTTAGACAGGGGGGCACAGATACGCAGTATTTT. Looking up the rest from reference TRBV5-4 and TRBJ2-3 gives the full variable domain: ETGVTQSPTHLIKTRGQQVTLRCSSQSGHNTVSWYQQALGQGPQFIFQYYREEENGRGNFPPRFSGLQFPNYSSELNVNALELDDSALYLCASNFRQGGTDTQYFGPGTRLTVL.